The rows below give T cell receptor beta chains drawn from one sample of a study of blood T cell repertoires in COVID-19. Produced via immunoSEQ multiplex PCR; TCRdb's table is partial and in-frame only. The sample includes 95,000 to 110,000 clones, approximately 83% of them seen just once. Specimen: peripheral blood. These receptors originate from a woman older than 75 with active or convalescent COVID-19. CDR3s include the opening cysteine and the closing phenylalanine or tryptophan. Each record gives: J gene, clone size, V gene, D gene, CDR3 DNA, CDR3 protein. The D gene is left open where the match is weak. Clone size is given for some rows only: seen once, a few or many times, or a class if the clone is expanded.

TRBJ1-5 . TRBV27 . TGTGCCAGCAGTACATCGAGGGAGAGCGGTCAGCCCCAGCATTTT CASSTSRESGQPQHF
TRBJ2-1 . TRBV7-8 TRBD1 TGTGCCAGCAGCGTCTCGGGCGACAGGGCGGCTGAGCAGTTCTTC CASSVSGDRAAEQFF
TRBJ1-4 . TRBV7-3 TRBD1 TGTGCCAGCTTCCGGGACAGGGTGGATGAGGACGAAAAACTGTTTTTT CASFRDRVDEDEKLFF
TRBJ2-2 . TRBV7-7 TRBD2 TGTGCTAGCAGCCAGACTAGCGCTAGTTACACCGGGGAGCTGTTTTTT CASSQTSASYTGELFF
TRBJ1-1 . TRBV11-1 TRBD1 TGTGCCAGCAGCCAAACAGGGGGTTACACTGAAGCTTTCTTT CASSQTGGYTEAFF
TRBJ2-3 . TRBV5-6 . TGTGCCAGCAGCTTTTCCGGCAGGGGCACAGATACGCAGTATTTT CASSFSGRGTDTQYF
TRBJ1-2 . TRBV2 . TGTGCCAGCGGCGACACCACTAACTATGGCTACACCTTC CASGDTTNYGYTF
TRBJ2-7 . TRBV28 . TGTGCCAGCAGCCCCGGATTGGGGGCCCTCTCCTACGAGCAGTACTTC CASSPGLGALSYEQYF
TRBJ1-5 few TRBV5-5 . TGTGCCAGCAGCTTGGAAGGGGGCAATCAGCCCCAGCATTTT CASSLEGGNQPQHF
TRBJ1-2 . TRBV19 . TGTGCCAGTAGGGACAGCCGAACCCTCCCCCCTAACTATGGCTACACCTTC CASRDSRTLPPNYGYTF
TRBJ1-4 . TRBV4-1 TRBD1 TGCGCCAGCAGCCAAATTCGCGTTAAGGGACAGTTTGAAAAACTGTTTTTT CASSQIRVKGQFEKLFF
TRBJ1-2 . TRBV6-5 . TGTGCCAGCGGGGCGGGGTTTAACTATGGCTACACCTTC CASGAGFNYGYTF
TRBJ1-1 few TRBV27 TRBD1 TGTGCCAGCACCCAAGGCGGGGCAGGGGGTATCTCTGAAGCTTTCTTT CASTQGGAGGISEAFF
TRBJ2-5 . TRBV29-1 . TGCAGCGTTGAAGAATTCCGGGGACAAGAGACCCAGTACTTC CSVEEFRGQETQYF
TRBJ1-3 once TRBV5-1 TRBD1 TGCGCCAGCAGCCCTCAGGACAGGGGGTTCGACTCTGGAAACACCATATATTTT CASSPQDRGFDSGNTIYF
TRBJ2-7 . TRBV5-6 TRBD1 TGTGCCAGCAGCGCCGGGACAGGCACCTACTACGAGCAGTACTTC CASSAGTGTYYEQYF
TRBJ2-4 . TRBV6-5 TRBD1 TGTGCCAGCAGTTCAACTCAGGGGGCAAACAACATTCAGTACTTC CASSSTQGANNIQYF
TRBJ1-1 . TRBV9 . TGTGCCAGCAGCCCCCTAGGCTTCGAAGCTTTCTTT CASSPLGFEAFF
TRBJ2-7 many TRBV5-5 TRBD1 TGTGCCAGCAGTTCGGGACAGGGGTCCTACGAGCAGTACTTC CASSSGQGSYEQYF
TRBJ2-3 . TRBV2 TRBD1 TGTGCCAGCAGATTGGACAGGGGAGGGGAGTATACGCAGTATTTT CASRLDRGGEYTQYF
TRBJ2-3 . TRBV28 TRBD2 TGTGCCAGCAGTCTAGCGGGAGGACCTGATACGCAGTATTTT CASSLAGGPDTQYF
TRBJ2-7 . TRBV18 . TGTGCCAGCTCACCACAGGACAGCTCCTACGAGCAGTACTTC CASSPQDSSYEQYF
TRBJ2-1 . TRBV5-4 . TGTGCCAGCAACGAGGGGGGGCCTACCGCCTACAATGAGCAGTTCTTC CASNEGGPTAYNEQFF
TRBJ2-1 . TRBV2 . TGTGCCAGCAGAAGGGGGACAAATTACAATGAGCAGTTCTTC CASRRGTNYNEQFF
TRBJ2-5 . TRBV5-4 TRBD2 TGTGCCAGCAGCTTAGGCGTAGCGGGAGGACACGAGACCCAGTACTTC CASSLGVAGGHETQYF
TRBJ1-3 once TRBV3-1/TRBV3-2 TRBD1 TGTGCCAGCAGCCGAAGGACAGGGGGCACTGGAAACACCATATATTTT CASSRRTGGTGNTIYF
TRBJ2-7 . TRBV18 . TGTGCCAGCTCACCACCGTACAACTCCTACGAGCAGTACTTC CASSPPYNSYEQYF
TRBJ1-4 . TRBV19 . TGTGCCAGTAGTATGCCAAGGGGCGCAGAAACTAATGAAAAACTGTTTTTT CASSMPRGAETNEKLFF
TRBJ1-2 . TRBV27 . TGTGCCAGCAGGAAACAACAGGCCAGCTATGGCTACACCTTC CASRKQQASYGYTF
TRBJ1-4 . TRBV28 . TGTGCCAGCAGTTCTACAACAGGGCGTATAGACGAAAAACTGTTTTTT CASSSTTGRIDEKLFF
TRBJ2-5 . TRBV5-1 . TGCGCCAGCAGCACAGGGGAGGTCGGGGAGACCCAGTACTTC CASSTGEVGETQYF
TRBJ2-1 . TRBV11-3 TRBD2 TGTGCCAGCAGCTTAGGGACTACTAGCGGGGGGTATAATGAGCAGTTCTTC CASSLGTTSGGYNEQFF
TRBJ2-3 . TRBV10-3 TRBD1 TGTGCCATCAGTGAAAGGGGGCGAACGCAGTATTTT CAISERGRTQYF
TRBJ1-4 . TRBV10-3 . TGTGCCATCAGTGAGTCGGAGACAACTAATGAAAAACTGTTTTTT CAISESETTNEKLFF
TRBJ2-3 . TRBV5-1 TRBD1 TGCGCCAGCAGGGTACAGGGGGTCACAGATACGCAGTATTTT CASRVQGVTDTQYF
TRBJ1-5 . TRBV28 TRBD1 TGTGCCAGCAGTGGCCGACAGGGAAATCAGCCCCAGCATTTT CASSGRQGNQPQHF
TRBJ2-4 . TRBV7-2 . TGTGCCAGCAGCTTGGGAAGGGGTCAGGCCAAAAACATTCAGTACTTC CASSLGRGQAKNIQYF
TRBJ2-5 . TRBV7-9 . TGTGCCAGCAGCTTAGGACAGCAAGAGACCCAGTACTTC CASSLGQQETQYF
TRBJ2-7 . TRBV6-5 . TGTGCCAGCAGTTACTCGGGCCTCAGCTCCTACGAGCAGTACTTC CASSYSGLSSYEQYF
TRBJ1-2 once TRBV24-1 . TGTGCCACCAGTGACCTAGGACAGAACTATGGCTACACCTTC CATSDLGQNYGYTF
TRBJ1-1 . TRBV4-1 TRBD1 TGCGCCAGCAGCCAGTTGACAGGGCCCTACACTGAAGCTTTCTTT CASSQLTGPYTEAFF
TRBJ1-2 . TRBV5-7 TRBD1 TGTGCCAGCAGCACGCGACAGGGTGACTATGGCTACACCTTC CASSTRQGDYGYTF
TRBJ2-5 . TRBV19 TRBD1 TGTGCCAGTAGTCGAGGGGGCGCAATGGAGACCCAGTACTTC CASSRGGAMETQYF
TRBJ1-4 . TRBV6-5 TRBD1 TGTGCCAGCAAAAGACAGGGGGTCGGAAAACTGTTTTTT CASKRQGVGKLFF
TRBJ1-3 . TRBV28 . TGTGCCAGCAGTTTGATTTCAGGGTCCGGAAACACCATATATTTT CASSLISGSGNTIYF
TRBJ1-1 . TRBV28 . TGTGCCAGCAGTTTGAGGGTTCCTTTTGAAGCTTTCTTT CASSLRVPFEAFF
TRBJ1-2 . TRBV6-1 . TGTGCCAGCAGTGAAAGGGGAGGCGGCTACACCTTC CASSERGGGYTF
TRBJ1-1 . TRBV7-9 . TGTGCCAGCAGCTTCGGACAGCGCATGAACACTGAAGCTTTCTTT CASSFGQRMNTEAFF
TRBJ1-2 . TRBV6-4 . TGTGCCAGCAGTGACTCGAGTCGGGGTTGGGATGGCTACACCTTC CASSDSSRGWDGYTF
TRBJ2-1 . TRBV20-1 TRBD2 TGCAGTGCTAGTTGGATTCCTAGCGGGAGCATCAATGAGCAGTTCTTC CSASWIPSGSINEQFF
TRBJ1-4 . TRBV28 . TGTGCCAGCAGACCCCGACAGTTCTTGGCTAATGAAAAACTGTTTTTT CASRPRQFLANEKLFF
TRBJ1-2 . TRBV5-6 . TGTGCCAGCAGCTTGGCTGCTGGGGGCTCCTATGGCTACACCTTC CASSLAAGGSYGYTF
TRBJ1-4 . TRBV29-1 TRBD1 TGCAGCGGCGTGACAGGGGGGAATGAAAAACTGTTTTTT CSGVTGGNEKLFF